The text below deals with one T cell receptor beta chain. CDR1 and CDR2 (germline): DFQATT, SNEGSKA (reference sequence). The CDR3 runs to 14 residues. This sample was included in a study of T cells expressing NK-cell markers. Study details: Just one sequenced donor of eight was HCMV-seronegative, while seven were seropositive.

TCRdb re-called the 5' RACE reads; one entry per CDR3 protein, DNA not given. This sample's table has about 260,000 distinct CDR3 sequences. This receptor was identified in a man aged 18 to 29 in good health. The chain employs TRBV20-1 and TRBJ2-1; TCRdb gives TRBD2 as the D gene, but with no DNA this cannot be confirmed. The sequencing input was blood T cells: a sorted CD56 or NKG2C T cell subset, CD4+ or CD8+ T cells, or bulk PBMC T cells (not recorded which). CDR3 in amino acids: CSASAGSGPHEQFF.